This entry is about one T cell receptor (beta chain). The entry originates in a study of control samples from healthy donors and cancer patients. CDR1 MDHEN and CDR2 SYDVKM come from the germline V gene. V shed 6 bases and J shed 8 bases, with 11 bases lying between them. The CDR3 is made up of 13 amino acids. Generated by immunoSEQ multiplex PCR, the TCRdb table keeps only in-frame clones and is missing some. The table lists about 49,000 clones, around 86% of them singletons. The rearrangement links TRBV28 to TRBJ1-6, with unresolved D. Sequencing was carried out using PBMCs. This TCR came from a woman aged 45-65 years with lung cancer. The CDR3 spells CASRSLRDSPLHF. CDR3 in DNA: TGTGCCAGCAGATCTCTAAGGGATTCACCCCTCCACTTT.